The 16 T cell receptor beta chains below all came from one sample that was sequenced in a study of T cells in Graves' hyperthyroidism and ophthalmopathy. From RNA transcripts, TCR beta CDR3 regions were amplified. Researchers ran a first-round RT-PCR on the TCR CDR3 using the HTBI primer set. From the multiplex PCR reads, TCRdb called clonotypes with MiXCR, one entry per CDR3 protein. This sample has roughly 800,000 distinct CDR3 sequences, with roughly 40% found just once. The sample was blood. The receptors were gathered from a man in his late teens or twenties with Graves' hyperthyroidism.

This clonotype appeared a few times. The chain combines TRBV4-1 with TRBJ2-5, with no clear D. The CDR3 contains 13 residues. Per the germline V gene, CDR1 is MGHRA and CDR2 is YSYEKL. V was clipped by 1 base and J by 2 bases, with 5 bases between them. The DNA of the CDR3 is TGCGCCAGCAGCCAAGCTCATCAAGAGACCCAGTACTTC. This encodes CASSQAHQETQYF.

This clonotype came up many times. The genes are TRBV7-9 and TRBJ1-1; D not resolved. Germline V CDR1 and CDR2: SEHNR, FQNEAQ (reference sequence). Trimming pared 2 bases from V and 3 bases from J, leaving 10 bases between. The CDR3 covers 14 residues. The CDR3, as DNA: TGTGCCAGCAGCTTACTGGGGATAGACACTGAAGCTTTCTTT. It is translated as CASSLLGIDTEAFF.

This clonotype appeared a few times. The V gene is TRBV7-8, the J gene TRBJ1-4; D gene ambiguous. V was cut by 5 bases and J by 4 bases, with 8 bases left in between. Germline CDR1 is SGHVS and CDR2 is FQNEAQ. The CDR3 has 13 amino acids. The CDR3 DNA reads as TGTGCCAGCAGCCCCTCAGATAATGAAAAACTGTTTTTT. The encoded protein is CASSPSDNEKLFF.

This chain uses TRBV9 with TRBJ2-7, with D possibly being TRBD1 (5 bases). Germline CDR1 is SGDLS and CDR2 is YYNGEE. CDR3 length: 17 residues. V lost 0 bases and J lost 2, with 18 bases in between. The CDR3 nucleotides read TGTGCCAGCAGCGTAGAGGGGAAGACTGAAGCTACCTACGAGCAGTACTTC. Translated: CASSVEGKTEATYEQYF.

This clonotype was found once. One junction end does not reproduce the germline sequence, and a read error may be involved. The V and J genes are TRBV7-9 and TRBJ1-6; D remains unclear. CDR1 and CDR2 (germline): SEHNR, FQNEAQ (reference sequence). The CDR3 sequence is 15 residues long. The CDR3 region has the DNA TGTGCCAACAGCTTGGCCAAGGAGGCCAATTCACCCCTCCACTTT. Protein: CANSLAKEANSPLHF.

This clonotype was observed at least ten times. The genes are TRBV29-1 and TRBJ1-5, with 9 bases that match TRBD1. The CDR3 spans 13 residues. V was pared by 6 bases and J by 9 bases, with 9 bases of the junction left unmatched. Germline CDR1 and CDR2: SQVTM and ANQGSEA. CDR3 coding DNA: TGCAGCGTGTCACAGGGGGCCTTCGGGCCCCAGCATTTT. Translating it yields CSVSQGAFGPQHF.

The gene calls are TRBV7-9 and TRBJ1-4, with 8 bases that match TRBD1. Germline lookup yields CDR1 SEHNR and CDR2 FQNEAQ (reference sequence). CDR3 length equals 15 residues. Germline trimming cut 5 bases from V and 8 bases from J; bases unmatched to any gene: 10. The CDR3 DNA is TGTGCCAGCAGCCCTAGCGACAGGGGACACGAAAAACTGTTTTTT. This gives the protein CASSPSDRGHEKLFF.

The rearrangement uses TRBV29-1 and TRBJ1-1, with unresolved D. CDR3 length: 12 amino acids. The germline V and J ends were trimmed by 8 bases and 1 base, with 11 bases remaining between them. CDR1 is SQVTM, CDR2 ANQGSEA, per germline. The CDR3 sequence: CSLRETNTEAFF. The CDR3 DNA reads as TGCAGCTTGAGGGAAACGAACACTGAAGCTTTCTTT.

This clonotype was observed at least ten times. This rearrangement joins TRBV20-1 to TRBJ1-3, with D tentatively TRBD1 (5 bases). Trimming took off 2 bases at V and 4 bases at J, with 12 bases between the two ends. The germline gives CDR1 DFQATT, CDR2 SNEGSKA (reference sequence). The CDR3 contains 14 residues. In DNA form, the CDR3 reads TGCAGTGCTAGACAGGGTTTGCAGGGAAACACCATATATTTT. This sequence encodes CSARQGLQGNTIYF.

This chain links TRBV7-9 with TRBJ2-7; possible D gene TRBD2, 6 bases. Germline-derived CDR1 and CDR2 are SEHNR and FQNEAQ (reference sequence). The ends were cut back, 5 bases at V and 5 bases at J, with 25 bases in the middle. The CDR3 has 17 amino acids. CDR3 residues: CASSPRAGEELLDEQYF. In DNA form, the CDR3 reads TGTGCCAGCAGCCCAAGGGCCGGGGAGGAACTTCTCGACGAGCAGTACTTC.

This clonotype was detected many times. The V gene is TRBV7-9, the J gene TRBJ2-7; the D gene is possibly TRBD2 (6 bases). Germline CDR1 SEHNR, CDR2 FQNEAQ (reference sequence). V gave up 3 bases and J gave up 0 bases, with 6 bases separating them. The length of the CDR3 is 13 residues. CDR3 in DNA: TGTGCCAGCAGCTTGACTAGCTCCTACGAGCAGTACTTC. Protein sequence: CASSLTSSYEQYF.

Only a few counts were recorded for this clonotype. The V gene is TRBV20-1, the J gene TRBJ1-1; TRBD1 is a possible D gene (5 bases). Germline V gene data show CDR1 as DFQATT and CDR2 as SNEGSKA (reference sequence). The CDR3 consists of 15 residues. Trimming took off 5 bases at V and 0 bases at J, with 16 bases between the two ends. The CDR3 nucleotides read TGCAGTGCTCGGCGGAACAGGCTCATGAACACTGAAGCTTTCTTT. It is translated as CSARRNRLMNTEAFF.

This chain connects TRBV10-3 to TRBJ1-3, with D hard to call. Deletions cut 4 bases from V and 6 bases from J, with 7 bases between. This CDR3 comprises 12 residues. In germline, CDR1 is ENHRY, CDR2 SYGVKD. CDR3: CAISAEENTIYF. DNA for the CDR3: TGTGCCATCAGTGCTGAGGAAAACACCATATATTTT.

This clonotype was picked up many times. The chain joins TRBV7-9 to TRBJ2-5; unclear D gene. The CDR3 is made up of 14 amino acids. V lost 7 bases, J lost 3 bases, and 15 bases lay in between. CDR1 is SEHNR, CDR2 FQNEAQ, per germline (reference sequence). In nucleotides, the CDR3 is TGTGCCAGCACCCCACTGGGTCTGGAAGAGACCCAGTACTTC. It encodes CASTPLGLEETQYF.

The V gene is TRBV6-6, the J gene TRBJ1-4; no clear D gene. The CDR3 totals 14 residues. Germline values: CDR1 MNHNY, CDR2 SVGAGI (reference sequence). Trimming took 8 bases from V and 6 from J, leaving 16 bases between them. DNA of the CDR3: TGTGCCAGCGGATCCCCCGGTATGGATGAAAAACTGTTTTTT. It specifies CASGSPGMDEKLFF.

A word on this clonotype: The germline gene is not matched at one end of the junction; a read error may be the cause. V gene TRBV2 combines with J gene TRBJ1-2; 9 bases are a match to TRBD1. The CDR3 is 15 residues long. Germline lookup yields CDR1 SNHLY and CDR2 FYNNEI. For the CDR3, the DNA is TGTGCCAGCAGCGAGCCCGGACAGGGGTGGGGTGGCTACGCCTTC. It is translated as CASSEPGQGWGGYAF.